The entry below gives a single TCR beta chain sequence along with its context. The antigen is undetermined. Deletions cut 6 bases from V and 9 bases from J, with 21 bases between. The CDR3 runs to 15 residues. The V gene's germline CDR1 is MDHEN and CDR2 SYDVKM. This record comes from a study of blood T cells in healthy people across ages. Study summary: When template switching was applied, about one barcoded beta molecule was captured per two T cells. General study points: Diversity of TCR beta correlated strongly with naive T cell percentage.

Then a second PCR, running roughly 7 to 11 cycles, was carried out with a sample-barcoded 5' primer and a J-beta primer mix. A template-switch adaptor with 12 random nucleotides tagged each cDNA molecule. TCRdb itself ran the 5' RACE reads through MiXCR, one entry per CDR3 protein. The profile shows 1.5 million to 2 million distinct CDR3 sequences, around 40% of them singletons. The study recruited healthy Caucasian donors from Russia who were aged about 6 to 90. This clonotype originated in a human donor in good health. Sample: blood. The chain has TRBV28 and TRBJ2-1; a weak D match, TRBD2 (5 bases). In DNA form, the CDR3 reads TGTGCCAGCAGCCCAAGCCTCGGGGAATCCGGTGAGCAGTTCTTC. It specifies CASSPSLGESGEQFF. Full variable domain (remainder filled in from reference TRBV28 and TRBJ2-1): DVKVTQSSRYLVKRTGEKVFLECVQDMDHENMFWYRQDPGLGLRLIYFSYDVKMKEKGDIPEGYSVSREKKERFSLILESASTNQTSMYLCASSPSLGESGEQFFGPGTRLTVL.